This is a list of T cell receptor beta chains from one sample in a study of cytomegalovirus exposure and HLA in healthy donors. Profiled with immunoSEQ multiplex PCR; TCRdb holds only in-frame clones, not every one. Found here are roughly 110,000 clones, 70% of them singletons; the top ten hold approximately 8.6%. Material for sequencing was PBMCs. The receptors were gathered from a young man in good health and CMV-seropositive. The CDR3 runs from the conserved cysteine through the conserved F or W. Each record gives: CDR3 length, D gene, V gene, J gene, clone size, CDR3 DNA, CDR3 protein. D genes are given only for firm matches. Not all rows give a size; the values are once, few, many and, for expanded clones, a class.

12	.	TRBV5-5	TRBJ1-1	few	TGTGCCAGCAGCTTCCTACAGACTGAAGCTTTCTTT	CASSFLQTEAFF
13	.	TRBV11-3	TRBJ1-1	.	TGTGCCAGCAGCTCTTACAGGGAGACTGAAGCTTTCTTT	CASSSYRETEAFF
12	TRBD2	TRBV27	TRBJ2-1	.	TGTGCCAGCGCGCTAGCGGGGATTAAGCAGTTCTTC	CASALAGIKQFF
16	.	TRBV5-1	TRBJ1-6	.	TGCGCCAGCAGCTTGCGGGGGGCCCAAGAGAATTCACCCCTCCACTTT	CASSLRGAQENSPLHF
12	TRBD1	TRBV5-1	TRBJ2-7	.	TGCGCCCCCCCGGGACAGGGGCACGAGCAGTACTTC	CAPPGQGHEQYF
16	TRBD1	TRBV27	TRBJ1-1	.	TGTGCCAGCAGTACCTTGACAGGGAAAGGTGGCACTGAAGCTTTCTTT	CASSTLTGKGGTEAFF
15	TRBD1	TRBV9	TRBJ2-7	few	TGTGCCAGCAGCGTCGGACAGGGAGCCTCCTACGAGCAGTACTTC	CASSVGQGASYEQYF
10	.	TRBV2	TRBJ1-1	.	TGTGCCAGCGCACAAACTGAAGCTTTCTTT	CASAQTEAFF
16	.	TRBV12-5	TRBJ1-3	.	TGTGCTAGTGGTTTGGGGCAGGGATCCTTGGGGAACACCATATATTTT	CASGLGQGSLGNTIYF
14	.	TRBV5-6	TRBJ2-5	.	TGTGCCAGCAGCTTGGTCGATTCCAGAGAGACCCAGTACTTC	CASSLVDSRETQYF
14	TRBD1	TRBV7-3	TRBJ2-1	.	TGTGCCAGCAGCACGTCCGGGACAGGCAATGAGCAGTTCTTC	CASSTSGTGNEQFF